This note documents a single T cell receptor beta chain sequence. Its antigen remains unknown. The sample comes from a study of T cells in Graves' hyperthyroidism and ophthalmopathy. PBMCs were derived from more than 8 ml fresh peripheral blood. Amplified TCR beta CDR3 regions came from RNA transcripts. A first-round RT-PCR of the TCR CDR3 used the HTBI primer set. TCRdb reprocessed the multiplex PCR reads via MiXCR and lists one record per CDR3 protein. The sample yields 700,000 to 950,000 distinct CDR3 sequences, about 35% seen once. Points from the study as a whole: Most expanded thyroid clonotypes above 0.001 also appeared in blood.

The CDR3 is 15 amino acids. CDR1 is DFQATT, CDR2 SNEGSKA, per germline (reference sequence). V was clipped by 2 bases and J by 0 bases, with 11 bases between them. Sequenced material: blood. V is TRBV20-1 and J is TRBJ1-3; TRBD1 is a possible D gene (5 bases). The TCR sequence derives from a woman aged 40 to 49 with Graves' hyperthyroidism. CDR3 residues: CSARSDSCSGNTIYF. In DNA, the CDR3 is TGCAGTGCTAGAAGTGACAGCTGCTCTGGAAACACCATATATTTT.